A single T cell receptor (beta chain) is shown here with its context. This specimen comes from a study of blood T cells in healthy people across ages. Then a second PCR, running roughly 7 to 12 cycles, was carried out with a sample-barcoded 5' primer and a J-beta primer mix. One entry per CDR3 protein, called by TCRdb with MiXCR from the 5' RACE reads. This sample has about 1.4 million distinct CDR3 sequences, with around 59% found just once. This CDR3 has 16 amino acids. V dropped 5 bases and J dropped 2; count of bases not matched to a gene: 5. Sequenced sample: blood. The rearrangement links TRBV12-3 or TRBV12-4 to TRBJ2-6, with 8 nucleotides matching TRBD1. The sequence derives from a young man in good health. Written as DNA, the CDR3 is TGTGCCAGCAGTAAACAGGGGGAGACTGGGGCCAACGTCCTGACTTTC. It codes for CASSKQGETGANVLTF.